This TCR beta chain came from a study of siplizumab effects on memory and regulatory T cells. Findings of the study overall: Sequences below about 10^-5 frequency were poorly captured, limiting mapping of alloreactive clones. Where siplizumab was present, mappable alloreactive CD4+ clones averaged around 69% Treg-derived, compared with 25% to 30% in controls. Left unconfirmed was the suppressive function of proliferating Tregs from siplizumab cultures.

The table came from immunoSEQ multiplex PCR; TCRdb's copy has only in-frame clones and leaves some out. The table lists 99,000 or so clones, over 85% of them singletons, with around 0.62% in the top ten. Germline CDR1 reads MNHNS; CDR2 reads SASEGT. The V segment lost 2 bases and the J segment 5 bases; nucleotides outside the gene matches: 2. The CDR3 contains 14 residues. Details on this clone: The antigen is unknown.

The chain links TRBV6-1 to TRBJ1-2, with TRBD1 identical over 10 bases. Material: Tregs sorted from blood. This sequence originates from a human donor in good health. CDR3 amino acids: CASSEPGQGYGYTF. The CDR3 bases are TGTGCCAGCAGTGAACCGGGACAGGGGTATGGCTACACCTTC.